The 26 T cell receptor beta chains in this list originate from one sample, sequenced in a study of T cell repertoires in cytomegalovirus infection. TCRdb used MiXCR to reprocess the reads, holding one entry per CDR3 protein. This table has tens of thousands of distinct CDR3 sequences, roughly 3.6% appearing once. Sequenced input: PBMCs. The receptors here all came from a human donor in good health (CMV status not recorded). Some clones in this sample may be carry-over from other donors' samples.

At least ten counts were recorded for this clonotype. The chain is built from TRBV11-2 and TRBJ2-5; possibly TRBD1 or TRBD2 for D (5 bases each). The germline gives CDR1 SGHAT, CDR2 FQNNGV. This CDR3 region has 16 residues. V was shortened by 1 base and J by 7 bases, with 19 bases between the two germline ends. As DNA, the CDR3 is TGTGCCAGCAGCTTAGGGGATCCGGGGCTAATGGTGACCCAGTACTTC. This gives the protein CASSLGDPGLMVTQYF.

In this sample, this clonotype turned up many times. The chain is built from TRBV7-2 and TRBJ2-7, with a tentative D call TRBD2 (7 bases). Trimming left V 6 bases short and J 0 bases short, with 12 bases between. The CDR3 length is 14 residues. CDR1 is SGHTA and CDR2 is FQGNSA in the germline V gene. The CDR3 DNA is TGTGCCAGCAGTGAGGGGGGGTCCTCCTACGAGCAGTACTTC. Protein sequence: CASSEGGSSYEQYF.

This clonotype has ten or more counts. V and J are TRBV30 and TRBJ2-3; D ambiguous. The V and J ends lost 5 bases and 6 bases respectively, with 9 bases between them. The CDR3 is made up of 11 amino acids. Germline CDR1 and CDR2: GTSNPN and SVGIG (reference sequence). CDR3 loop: CAWQRADTQYF. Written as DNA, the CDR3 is TGTGCCTGGCAGCGAGCTGATACGCAGTATTTT.

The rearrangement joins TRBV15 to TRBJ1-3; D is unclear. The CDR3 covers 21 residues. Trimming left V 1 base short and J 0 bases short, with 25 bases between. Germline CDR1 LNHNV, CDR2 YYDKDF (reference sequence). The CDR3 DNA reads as TGTGCCACCAGCAGAGGTTGGGGAAGAATAAGGACGGGAAACTCTGGAAACACCATATATTTT. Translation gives CATSRGWGRIRTGNSGNTIYF.

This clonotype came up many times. The CDR3 nucleotides read TGCAGTGCCGAAGGACAGAGCTCCTATAATTCACCCCTCCACTTT. Translation: CSAEGQSSYNSPLHF. The chain is built from TRBV20-1 and TRBJ1-6, with a tentative D call TRBD1 (6 bases). Trimming removed 6 bases from V and 0 bases from J, with 12 bases in between. The CDR3 extends over 15 amino acids. Germline V gene data show CDR1 as DFQATT and CDR2 as SNEGSKA (reference sequence).

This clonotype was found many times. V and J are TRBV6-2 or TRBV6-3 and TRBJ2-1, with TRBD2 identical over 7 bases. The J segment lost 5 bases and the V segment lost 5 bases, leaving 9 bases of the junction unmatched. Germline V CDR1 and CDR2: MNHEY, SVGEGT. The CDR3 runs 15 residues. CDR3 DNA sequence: TGTGCCAGCAGTCCCGGACTAGGAAGGGACAATGAGCAGTTCTTC. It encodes CASSPGLGRDNEQFF.

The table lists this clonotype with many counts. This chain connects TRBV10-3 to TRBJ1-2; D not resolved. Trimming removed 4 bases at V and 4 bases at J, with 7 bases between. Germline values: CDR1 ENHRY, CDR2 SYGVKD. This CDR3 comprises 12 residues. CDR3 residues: CAISVEGYGYTF. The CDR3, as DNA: TGTGCCATCAGTGTTGAGGGCTATGGCTACACCTTC.

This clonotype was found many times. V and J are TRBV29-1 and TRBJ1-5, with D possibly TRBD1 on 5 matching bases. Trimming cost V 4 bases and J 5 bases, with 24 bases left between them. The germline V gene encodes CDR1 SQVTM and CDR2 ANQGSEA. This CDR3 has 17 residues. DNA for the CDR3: TGCAGCGTTGTAGGGGAAGCCGGGACGGACTCGGATCAGCCCCAGCATTTT. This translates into CSVVGEAGTDSDQPQHF. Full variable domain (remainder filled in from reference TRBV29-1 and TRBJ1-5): SAVISQKPSRDICQRGTSLTIQCQVDSQVTMMFWYRQQPGQSLTLIATANQGSEATYESGFVIDKFPISRPNLTFSTLTVSNMSPEDSSIYLCSVVGEAGTDSDQPQHFGDGTRLSIL.

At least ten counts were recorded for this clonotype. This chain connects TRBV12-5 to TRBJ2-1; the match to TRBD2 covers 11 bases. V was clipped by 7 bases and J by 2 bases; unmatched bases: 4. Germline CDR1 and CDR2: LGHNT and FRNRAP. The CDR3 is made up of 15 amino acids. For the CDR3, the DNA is TGTGCTAGTGCCACGGGACTAGCGGCCTACAATGAGCAGTTCTTC. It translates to CASATGLAAYNEQFF.

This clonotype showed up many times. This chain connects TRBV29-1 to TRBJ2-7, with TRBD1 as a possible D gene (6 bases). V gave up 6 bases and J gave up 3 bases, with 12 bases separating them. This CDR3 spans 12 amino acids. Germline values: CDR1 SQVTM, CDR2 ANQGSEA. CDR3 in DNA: TGCAGCGTCCTAGACAGGTACTACGAGCAGTACTTC. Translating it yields CSVLDRYYEQYF.

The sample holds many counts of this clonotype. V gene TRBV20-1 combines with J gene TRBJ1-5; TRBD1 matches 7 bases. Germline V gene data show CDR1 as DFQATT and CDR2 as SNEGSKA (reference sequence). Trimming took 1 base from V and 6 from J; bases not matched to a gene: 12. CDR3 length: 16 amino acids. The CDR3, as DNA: TGCAGTGCTAGAGCTTCGGAAGACAGGGTTGGTCAGCCCCAGCATTTT. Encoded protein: CSARASEDRVGQPQHF.

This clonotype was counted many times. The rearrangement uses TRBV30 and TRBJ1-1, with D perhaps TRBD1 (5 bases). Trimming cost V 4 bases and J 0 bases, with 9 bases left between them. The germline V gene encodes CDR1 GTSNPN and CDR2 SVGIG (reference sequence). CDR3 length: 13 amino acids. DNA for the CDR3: TGTGCCTGGACCCACAGGATGAACACTGAAGCTTTCTTT. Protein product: CAWTHRMNTEAFF. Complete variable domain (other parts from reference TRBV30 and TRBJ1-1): SQTIHQWPATLVQPVGSPLSLECTVEGTSNPNLYWYRQAAGRGLQLLFYSVGIGQISSEVPQNLSASRPQDRQFILSSKKLLLSDSGFYLCAWTHRMNTEAFFGQGTRLTVV.

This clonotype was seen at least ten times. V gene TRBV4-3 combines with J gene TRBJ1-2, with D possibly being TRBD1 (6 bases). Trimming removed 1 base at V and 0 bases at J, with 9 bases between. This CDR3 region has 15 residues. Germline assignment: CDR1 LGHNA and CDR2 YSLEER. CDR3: CASSQADRSNYGYTF. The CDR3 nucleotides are TGCGCCAGCAGCCAAGCGGACAGATCTAACTATGGCTACACCTTC.

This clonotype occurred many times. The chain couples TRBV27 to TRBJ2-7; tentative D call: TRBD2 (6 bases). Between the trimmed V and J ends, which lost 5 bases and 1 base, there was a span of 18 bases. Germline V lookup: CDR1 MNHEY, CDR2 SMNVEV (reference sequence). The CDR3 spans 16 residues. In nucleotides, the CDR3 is TGTGCCAGCAGTCCGGGGAGGCAGGGCCTATCCTACGAGCAGTACTTC. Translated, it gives CASSPGRQGLSYEQYF.

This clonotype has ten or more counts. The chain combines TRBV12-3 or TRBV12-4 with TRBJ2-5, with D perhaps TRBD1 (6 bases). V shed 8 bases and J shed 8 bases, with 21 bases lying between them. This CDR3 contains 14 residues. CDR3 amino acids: CASGPGPQTGTQYF. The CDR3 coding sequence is TGTGCCAGCGGCCCGGGACCCCAGACAGGTACCCAGTACTTC.

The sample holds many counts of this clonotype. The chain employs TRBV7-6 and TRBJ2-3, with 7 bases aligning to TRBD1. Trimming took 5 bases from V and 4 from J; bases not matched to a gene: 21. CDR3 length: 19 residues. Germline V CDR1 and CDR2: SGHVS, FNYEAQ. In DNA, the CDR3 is TGTGCCAGCAGCACTACAAGACAGGGCCTCCACTTCGGCGCAGATACGCAGTATTTT. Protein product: CASSTTRQGLHFGADTQYF.

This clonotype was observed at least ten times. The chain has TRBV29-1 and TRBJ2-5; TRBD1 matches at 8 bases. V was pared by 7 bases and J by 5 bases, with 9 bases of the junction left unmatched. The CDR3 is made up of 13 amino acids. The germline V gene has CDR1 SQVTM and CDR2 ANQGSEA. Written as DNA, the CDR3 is TGCAGCGGACGGACAGGGAGGTCGGAGACCCAGTACTTC. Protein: CSGRTGRSETQYF.

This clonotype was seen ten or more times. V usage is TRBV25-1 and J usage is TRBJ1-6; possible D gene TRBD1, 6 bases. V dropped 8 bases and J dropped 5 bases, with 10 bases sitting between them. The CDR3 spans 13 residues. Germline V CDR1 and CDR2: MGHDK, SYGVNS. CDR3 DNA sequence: TGTGCCAGCGCAAGGACAGATAATTCACCCCTCCACTTT. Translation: CASARTDNSPLHF.

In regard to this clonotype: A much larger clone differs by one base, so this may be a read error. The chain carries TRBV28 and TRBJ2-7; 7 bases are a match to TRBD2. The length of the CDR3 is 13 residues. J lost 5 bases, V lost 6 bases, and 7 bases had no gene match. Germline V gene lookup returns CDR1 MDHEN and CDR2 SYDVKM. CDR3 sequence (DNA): TGTGCCAGCAGATCGGGGGGTCTTCACGAGCAGTACTTC. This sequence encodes CASRSGGLHEQYF. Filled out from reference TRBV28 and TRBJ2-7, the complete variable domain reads DVKVTQSSRYLVKRTGEKVFLECVQDMDHENMFWYRQDPGLGLRLIYFSYDVKMKEKGDIPEGYSVSREKKERFSLILESASTNQTSMYLCASRSGGLHEQYFGPGTRLTVT.

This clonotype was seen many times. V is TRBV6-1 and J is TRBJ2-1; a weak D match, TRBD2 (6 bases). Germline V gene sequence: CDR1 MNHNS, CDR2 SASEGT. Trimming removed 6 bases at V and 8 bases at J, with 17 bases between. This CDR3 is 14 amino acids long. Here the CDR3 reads CASSQQHSSDEQFF. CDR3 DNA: TGTGCCAGCAGCCAACAGCACTCTAGCGATGAGCAGTTCTTC.

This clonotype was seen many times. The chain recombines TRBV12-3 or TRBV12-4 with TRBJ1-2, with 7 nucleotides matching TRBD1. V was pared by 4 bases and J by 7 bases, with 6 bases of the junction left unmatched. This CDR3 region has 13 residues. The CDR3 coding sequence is TGTGCCAGCAGTTCAGGACAGGCGCCTGGCTACACCTTC. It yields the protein CASSSGQAPGYTF.

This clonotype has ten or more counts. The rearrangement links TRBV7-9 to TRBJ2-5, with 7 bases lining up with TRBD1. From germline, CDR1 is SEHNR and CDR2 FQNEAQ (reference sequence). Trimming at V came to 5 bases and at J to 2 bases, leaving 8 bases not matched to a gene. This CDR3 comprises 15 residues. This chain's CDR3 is CASSPGTVIQETQYF. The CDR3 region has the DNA TGTGCCAGCAGCCCGGGGACAGTGATACAAGAGACCCAGTACTTC.

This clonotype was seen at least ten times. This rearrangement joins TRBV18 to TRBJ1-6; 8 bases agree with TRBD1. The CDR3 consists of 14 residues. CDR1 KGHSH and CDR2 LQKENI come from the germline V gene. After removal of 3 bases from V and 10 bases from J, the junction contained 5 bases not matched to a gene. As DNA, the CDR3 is TGTGCCAGCTCACCTACAGGGGGGGGGTCACCCCTCCACTTT. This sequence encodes CASSPTGGGSPLHF.

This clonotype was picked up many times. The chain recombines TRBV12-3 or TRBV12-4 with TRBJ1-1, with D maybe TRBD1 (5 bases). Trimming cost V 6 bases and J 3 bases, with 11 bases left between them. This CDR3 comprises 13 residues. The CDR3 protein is CASRGVWDTEAFF. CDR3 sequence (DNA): TGTGCCAGCAGAGGGGTATGGGACACTGAAGCTTTCTTT.

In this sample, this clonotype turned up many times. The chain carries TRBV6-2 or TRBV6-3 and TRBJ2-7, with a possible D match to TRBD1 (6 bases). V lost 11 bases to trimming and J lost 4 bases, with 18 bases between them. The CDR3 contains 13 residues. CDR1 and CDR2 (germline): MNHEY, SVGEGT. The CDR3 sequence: CAAEGDPPYEQYF. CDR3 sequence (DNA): TGTGCCGCCGAGGGGGACCCACCGTACGAGCAGTACTTC.

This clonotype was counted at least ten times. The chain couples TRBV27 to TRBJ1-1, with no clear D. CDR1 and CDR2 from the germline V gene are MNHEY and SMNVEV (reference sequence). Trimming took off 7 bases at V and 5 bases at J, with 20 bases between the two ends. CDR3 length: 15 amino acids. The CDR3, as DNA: TGTGCCAGCAAACTTCTCGGGAAGTCCCAGACTGAAGCTTTCTTT. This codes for CASKLLGKSQTEAFF.